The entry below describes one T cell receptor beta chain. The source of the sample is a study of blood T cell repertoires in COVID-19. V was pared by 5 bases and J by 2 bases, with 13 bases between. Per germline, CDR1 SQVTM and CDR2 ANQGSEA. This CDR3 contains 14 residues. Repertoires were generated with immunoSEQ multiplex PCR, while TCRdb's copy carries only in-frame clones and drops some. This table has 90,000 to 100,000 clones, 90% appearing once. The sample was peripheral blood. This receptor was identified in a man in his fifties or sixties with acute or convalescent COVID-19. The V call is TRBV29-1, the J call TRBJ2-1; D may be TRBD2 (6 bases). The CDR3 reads CSVYVAVTYNEQFF. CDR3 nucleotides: TGCAGCGTTTATGTAGCGGTAACCTACAATGAGCAGTTCTTC.